The entry that follows covers one T cell receptor beta chain sequence. A far larger clone lies a single base away; this is likely a read error. Time point specified: newly diagnosed GD, antithyroid drugs for less than 3 months. Following extraction of RNA from PBMCs, that RNA was used to make the TCR library. Assembly of TCR beta libraries relied on iRepertoire HTBI primers together with Arm-PCR of CDR3 regions. TCRdb recomputed calls from the multiplex PCR reads with MiXCR, one row per CDR3 protein. The sample has around 250,000 distinct CDR3 sequences, 15% to 20% seen once. This sample is part of a study of regulatory T cells in long-lasting Graves disease. Germline CDR1 reads SGHKS; CDR2 reads YYEKEE (reference sequence). CDR3 length: 14 amino acids. The data were also submitted as part of a second study, on T cells in Graves' hyperthyroidism and ophthalmopathy. From that study: It was considered stable Graves' hyperthyroidism when ophthalmopathy did not progress within 18 months. Blood also showed most of the thyroid clonotypes that were expanded above 0.001.

The sequence derives from a woman aged 25 to 39 with Graves disease. The input for sequencing was peripheral blood mononuclear cells (PBMCs), taken at new diagnosis, from a patient treated with antithyroid drugs. The chain has TRBV5-5 and TRBJ2-1; the D gene is possibly TRBD2 (6 bases). This CDR3 reads CASSLTGGNNEQSF. Here the CDR3 DNA reads TGTGCCAGCAGCTTAACCGGGGGAAACAATGAGCAGTCCTTC.